Following are 8 T cell receptor beta chains from one sample sequenced in a study of blood T cell repertoires in COVID-19. The protocol was immunoSEQ multiplex PCR, while the TCRdb copy is restricted to in-frame clones and leaves out a portion. This table has over 200,000 clones, more than 80% appearing once. The sequencing input was peripheral blood. The receptors here all came from a woman between 25 and 40 years old with COVID-19, enrolled during active disease.

The CDR3 region has the DNA TGTGCCAGCAGCGCTTACAGTACCGGGGAGCTGTTTTTT. This sequence encodes CASSAYSTGELFF. The gene calls are TRBV9 and TRBJ2-2; D gene uncertain. The length of the CDR3 is 13 residues. Trimming took 3 bases from V and 5 from J, leaving 8 bases between them. Germline loops: CDR1 SGDLS, CDR2 YYNGEE.

CDR3 in DNA: TGTGCCAGCAGCTTAGGGGAGAAGAGTCGCTATGGCTACACCTTC. This encodes CASSLGEKSRYGYTF. This sequence joins TRBV7-3 and TRBJ1-2; D unclear. The germline gives CDR1 SGHTA, CDR2 FQGTGA. The CDR3 length is 15 residues. V was cut by 2 bases and J by 4 bases, with 14 bases left in between.

J is TRBJ2-1 and V is TRBV2, with TRBD2 as a possible D gene (6 bases). The CDR3 is 16 residues long. Trimming left V 6 bases short and J 6 bases short, with 21 bases between. Germline CDR1 reads SNHLY; CDR2 reads FYNNEI. The CDR3 bases are TGTGCCAGCAGGGCCCAGTTGGGACTGACGGGCAATGAGCAGTTCTTC. It yields the protein CASRAQLGLTGNEQFF.

The chain combines TRBV28 with TRBJ1-1, with 9 bases identical to TRBD1. V gave up 7 bases and J gave up 4 bases; unmatched junction bases: 4. The CDR3 covers 13 residues. Germline V gene lookup returns CDR1 MDHEN and CDR2 SYDVKM. The CDR3 spells CASTETGGTEAFF. In nucleotides, the CDR3 is TGTGCCAGCACCGAGACAGGGGGCACTGAAGCTTTCTTT.

The chain employs TRBV28 and TRBJ2-3, with TRBD1 identical over 12 bases. The CDR3 is made up of 16 amino acids. The V gene end was trimmed by 2 bases and the J gene end by 4 bases; junction bases not matched to a gene: 4. The germline V gene encodes CDR1 MDHEN and CDR2 SYDVKM. The CDR3 loop is CASSLGGQGAADTQYF. The CDR3 DNA reads TGTGCCAGCAGTTTAGGGGGACAGGGGGCTGCAGATACGCAGTATTTT. Together with reference TRBV28 and TRBJ2-3, the CDR3 gives the full variable domain: DVKVTQSSRYLVKRTGEKVFLECVQDMDHENMFWYRQDPGLGLRLIYFSYDVKMKEKGDIPEGYSVSREKKERFSLILESASTNQTSMYLCASSLGGQGAADTQYFGPGTRLTVL.

The chain carries TRBV29-1 and TRBJ2-7, with TRBD1 matching 9 bases. The CDR3 loop spans 15 amino acids. Trimming took 0 bases from V and 1 from J; bases not matched to a gene: 4. CDR1 and CDR2 (germline): SQVTM, ANQGSEA. This CDR3 reads CSVEELDRGSYEQYF. The CDR3 bases are TGCAGCGTTGAAGAATTGGACAGGGGTTCCTACGAGCAGTACTTC.

This chain uses TRBV7-9 with TRBJ1-2; 8 nucleotides match TRBD1. V lost 5 bases, J lost 1 base, and 3 bases stayed unmatched. Germline CDR1 and CDR2: SEHNR and FQNEAQ (reference sequence). The CDR3 runs to 14 residues. The CDR3 loop reads CASSAGGFNYGYTF. CDR3 coding DNA: TGTGCCAGCAGCGCAGGGGGCTTTAACTATGGCTACACCTTC. Based on the CDR3 plus reference TRBV7-9 and TRBJ1-2, the full variable domain is DTGVSQNPRHKITKRGQNVTFRCDPISEHNRLYWYRQTLGQGPEFLTYFQNEAQLEKSRLLSDRFSAERPKGSFSTLEIQRTEQGDSAMYLCASSAGGFNYGYTFGSGTRLTVV.

This clone was seen only once. V usage is TRBV9 and J usage is TRBJ1-2; 7 nucleotides align to TRBD1. J lost 7 bases, V lost 5 bases, and 14 bases had no gene match. The CDR3 is 15 amino acids. Germline V gene data show CDR1 as SGDLS and CDR2 as YYNGEE. This chain's CDR3 is CASRDNRGPVGGYTF. CDR3 coding DNA: TGTGCCAGCAGAGATAACAGGGGCCCTGTAGGTGGCTACACCTTC. Complete variable domain (other parts from reference TRBV9 and TRBJ1-2): DSGVTQTPKHLITATGQRVTLRCSPRSGDLSVYWYQQSLDQGLQFLIQYYNGEERAKGNILERFSAQQFPDLHSELNLSSLELGDSALYFCASRDNRGPVGGYTFGSGTRLTVV.